The subject of this entry is one T cell receptor (beta chain). Its specificity is unknown. V was cut by 5 bases and J by 4 bases, with 17 bases left in between. The CDR3 totals 15 residues. Germline V lookup: CDR1 LNHDA, CDR2 SQIVND (reference sequence). Measured with immunoSEQ multiplex PCR; TCRdb has only the in-frame clones, and not every one. The sample lists roughly 2,500,000 clones, 90% to 95% occurring once. The data belong to a study of shared clonotypes between healthy human individuals. Findings of the study overall: Memory subsets had estimated richness that was generally smaller than that of naive subsets.

The chain uses TRBV19 and TRBJ1-2; a possible D gene is TRBD1 (6 bases). The sample consisted of naive CD4+ T cells from PBMCs. The subset here: CD45RA+ positively selected. The receptor comes from a man younger than 35 in good health. Some clones in this sample may be carry-over from other donors' samples. CDR3 sequence: CASSRRQATPYGYTF. The CDR3 coding sequence is TGTGCCAGTAGTCGTAGACAGGCCACTCCCTATGGCTACACCTTC.